This entry features one TCR beta chain sequence. The CDR3 length is 14 residues. The ends were cut back, 8 bases at V and 0 bases at J, with 11 bases in the middle. Germline assignment: CDR1 MDHEN and CDR2 SYDVKM. The data are from a study of blood T cell repertoires in COVID-19. Study background: There were acute and convalescent COVID-19 samples, and they came from the United States, Italy and Spain. T cells, B-cell-depleted T cells, or PBMCs supplied cDNA or gDNA.

Original data processing: Estimates of nucleated cell counts were drawn from the amplification of reference gene primers. This table comes from immunoSEQ multiplex PCR, and its TCRdb copy is limited to in-frame clones, with some not included. V, J and clone size derive from that table, while D and trimming were established from the DNA sequence. The sample has approximately 220,000 clones; more than 75% are singletons. The V gene is TRBV28, the J gene TRBJ1-3; D unclear. The source of this sequence is a man aged 50-59 years who had recovered from COVID-19. Sequenced material: peripheral blood. The CDR3 DNA sequence: TGTGCCAGCGGACGGGGAAGCTCTGGAAACACCATATATTTT. Translating it yields CASGRGSSGNTIYF.